What follows are 14 T cell receptor beta chains derived from one specimen sequenced in a study of OX40 agonist ivuxolimab in advanced cancers. Measured with immunoSEQ multiplex PCR; TCRdb has only the in-frame clones, and not every one. The data contain roughly 67,000 clones, 80% to 90% of them singletons. Source: CD4+ or CD8+ T cells sorted from blood, taken in a trial of the OX40 agonist ivuxolimab. These receptors originate from an adult with an advanced solid tumor such as melanoma, head and neck, liver or kidney cancer.

J is TRBJ2-3 and V is TRBV18; D is undetermined. CDR3 size: 12 residues. Germline lookup yields CDR1 KGHSH and CDR2 LQKENI. The V end was cut by 5 bases, the J end by 1 base, with 4 bases between. CDR3 amino acids: CASSYRTDTQYF. CDR3 coding DNA: TGTGCCAGCTCATATCGCACAGATACGCAGTATTTT.

The chain employs TRBV2 and TRBJ2-3; D may be TRBD2 (6 bases). The CDR3 has 13 residues. CDR1 is SNHLY, CDR2 FYNNEI, per germline. Trimming cost V 6 bases and J 2 bases, with 9 bases left between them. CDR3 sequence: CASRRDHTDTQYF. CDR3 nucleotides: TGTGCCAGCAGGCGGGACCACACAGATACGCAGTATTTT.

This chain connects TRBV2 to TRBJ2-6; no definite D call. V was clipped by 8 bases and J by 1 base, with 9 bases between them. This CDR3 has 14 amino acids. Germline V CDR1 and CDR2: SNHLY, FYNNEI. CDR3 in amino acids: CASLWGSGANVLTF. DNA for the CDR3: TGTGCCAGCCTCTGGGGTTCTGGGGCCAACGTCCTGACTTTC.

The chain couples TRBV9 to TRBJ2-1; tentatively, D is TRBD1 or TRBD2 (5 bases each). The CDR3 consists of 15 residues. V was trimmed by 0 bases and J by 7 bases, leaving 14 bases between them. CDR1 is SGDLS and CDR2 is YYNGEE in the germline V gene. CDR3 bases: TGTGCCAGCAGCGTAGGAGTAGGGACCTGGAATGAGCAGTTCTTC. Its translation: CASSVGVGTWNEQFF.

This chain connects TRBV9 to TRBJ2-3; TRBD2 aligns across 8 bases. Trimming cost V 4 bases and J 0 bases; bases outside gene matches: 7. Germline-derived CDR1 and CDR2 are SGDLS and YYNGEE. This CDR3 has 16 amino acids. The CDR3 sequence: CASSPTSGLSTDTQYF. CDR3 DNA: TGTGCCAGCAGCCCCACTAGCGGACTTAGCACAGATACGCAGTATTTT.

V and J are TRBV2 and TRBJ2-5; no firm D call. CDR1 and CDR2 (germline): SNHLY, FYNNEI. Trimming took 3 bases from V and 5 from J, leaving 16 bases between them. This CDR3 is built from 15 residues. CDR3 sequence reads: CASSDGGLNGETQYF. The CDR3 region has the DNA TGTGCCAGCAGTGACGGTGGATTGAACGGGGAGACCCAGTACTTC.

The rearrangement uses TRBV10-1 and TRBJ2-3, with 10 bases aligning to TRBD1. Germline-derived CDR1 and CDR2 are WNHNN and SYGVQD (reference sequence). V dropped 6 bases and J dropped 3; count of bases not matched to a gene: 6. The CDR3 has 15 residues. CDR3 amino acids: CASRSGTGETDTQYF. The CDR3 DNA reads as TGCGCCAGCAGATCCGGGACAGGGGAGACAGATACGCAGTATTTT.

The chain couples TRBV7-3 to TRBJ1-6, with 9 bases fitting TRBD1. The CDR3 totals 15 residues. Germline CDR1 and CDR2: SGHTA and FQGTGA. The V gene end was trimmed by 5 bases and the J gene end by 7 bases; junction bases not matched to a gene: 6. The CDR3 protein is CASSQGQGINSPLHF. CDR3 coding DNA: TGTGCCAGCAGCCAAGGACAGGGGATCAATTCACCCCTCCACTTT.

This rearrangement joins TRBV5-6 to TRBJ1-3; tentatively, D is TRBD1 (6 bases). The CDR3 contains 14 residues. Looked up from germline, CDR1 is SGHDT and CDR2 is YYEEEE. V shed 6 bases and J shed 2 bases, with 12 bases lying between them. CDR3 DNA: TGTGCCAGCATGGGGGGGCCCGCTGGAAACACCATATATTTT. Protein: CASMGGPAGNTIYF. Full variable domain (missing parts from reference TRBV5-6 and TRBJ1-3): DAGVTQSPTHLIKTRGQQVTLRCSPKSGHDTVSWYQQALGQGPQFIFQYYEEEERQRGNFPDRFSGHQFPNYSSELNVNALLLGDSALYLCASMGGPAGNTIYFGEGSWLTVV.

The rearrangement links TRBV15 to TRBJ2-5, with 8 bases that match TRBD1. Germline V lookup: CDR1 LNHNV, CDR2 YYDKDF (reference sequence). The CDR3 spans 14 residues. V was clipped by 1 base and J by 4 bases; unmatched bases: 2. The CDR3 protein is CATSRVGQGETQYF. CDR3 DNA sequence: TGTGCCACCAGCAGAGTCGGACAGGGAGAGACCCAGTACTTC.

The V gene is TRBV5-4, the J gene TRBJ2-3; D unclear. This CDR3 contains 15 residues. Germline CDR1 SGHNT, CDR2 YYREEE (reference sequence). The ends were cut back, 0 bases at V and 0 bases at J, with 8 bases in the middle. The CDR3: CASSLVGASTDTQYF. Here the CDR3 DNA reads TGTGCCAGCAGCTTGGTGGGTGCTAGCACAGATACGCAGTATTTT. Variable domain in full (rest from reference TRBV5-4 and TRBJ2-3): ETGVTQSPTHLIKTRGQQVTLRCSSQSGHNTVSWYQQALGQGPQFIFQYYREEENGRGNFPPRFSGLQFPNYSSELNVNALELDDSALYLCASSLVGASTDTQYFGPGTRLTVL.

The chain recombines TRBV7-9 with TRBJ2-7; a possible D gene is TRBD2 (5 bases). The CDR3 spans 14 residues. V was cut by 6 bases and J by 4 bases, with 16 bases left in between. Germline V gene lookup returns CDR1 SEHNR and CDR2 FQNEAQ (reference sequence). CDR3 sequence: CASRIDAGGYEQYF. The CDR3 DNA reads TGTGCCAGCAGAATAGATGCGGGCGGATACGAGCAGTACTTC. Full variable domain (outside the CDR3, taken from reference TRBV7-9 and TRBJ2-7): DTGVSQNPRHKITKRGQNVTFRCDPISEHNRLYWYRQTLGQGPEFLTYFQNEAQLEKSRLLSDRFSAERPKGSFSTLEIQRTEQGDSAMYLCASRIDAGGYEQYFGPGTRLTVT.

V is TRBV28 and J is TRBJ2-7; 7 nucleotides match TRBD2. J lost 7 bases, V lost 5 bases, and 17 bases had no gene match. The CDR3 totals 16 residues. Germline-derived CDR1 and CDR2 are MDHEN and SYDVKM. The CDR3 DNA follows: TGTGCCAGCAGTACCCCGGGGGGAGGAGGATGGGGAGAGCAGTACTTC. Residues: CASSTPGGGGWGEQYF.

This clone has just a few counts. J is TRBJ2-7 and V is TRBV7-9; D may be TRBD2 (6 bases). This CDR3 spans 16 amino acids. The ends were cut back, 2 bases at V and 7 bases at J, with 21 bases in the middle. From germline, CDR1 is SEHNR and CDR2 FQNEAQ (reference sequence). The CDR3 sequence: CASSLSFMWEDEEQYF. The CDR3, as DNA: TGTGCCAGCAGCTTATCTTTTATGTGGGAGGACGAGGAGCAGTACTTC.